This entry concerns a single TCR beta chain. TCR beta from blood CD8+ and CD4+ T cells was sequenced. The CD8+ and CD4+ T cells were negatively isolated, with the TEMRA cells enriched by FACS. These data belong to a study of CD8 T cells in Susac syndrome. RNA was extracted with the RNeasy kit, and a quantity of about 0.45 to 1 ug was reverse transcribed using random hexamers. By means of immunoSEQ multiplex PCR, TCR beta CDR3 spanning 54 Vbeta and 13 Jbeta underwent amplification. A single record per CDR3 protein comes from TCRdb applying MiXCR to the immunoSEQ multiplex PCR reads. The table records about 210,000 distinct CDR3 sequences, 95% of them present only once. The V and J ends lost 0 bases and 4 bases, in that order; junction bases with no gene match: 5. The CDR3 has 14 amino acids. CDR1 is DFQATT, CDR2 SNEGSKA, per germline (reference sequence).

The chain couples TRBV20-1 to TRBJ1-1, with 7 bases lining up with TRBD1. This clonotype was obtained from a human donor with multiple sclerosis. The sample consisted of CD4+ T cells from PBMCs. CDR3 in amino acids: CSARDATGFTEAFF. CDR3 nucleotides: TGCAGTGCTAGAGATGCGACAGGGTTCACTGAAGCTTTCTTT.